This paragraph reports one TCR beta chain. Its antigen is undetermined. Clones were read by immunoSEQ multiplex PCR, and TCRdb kept only the in-frame ones, dropping some. The sample includes 64,000 or so clones, roughly 84% seen only once; the top ten take under 8%. This sample is drawn from a study of T cell responses to AZD1222 COVID-19 vaccine. Study findings and constraints: Just a handful of people given AZD1222 tested seropositive at baseline.

Germline-derived CDR1 and CDR2 are SGHDN and FVKESK. Trimming took 7 bases from V and 9 from J, leaving 22 bases between them. This CDR3 has 15 amino acids. The sequencing here drew on peripheral blood, taken on day 0 of AZD1222 vaccination. The TCR sequence derives from an adult in good health. The V call is TRBV14, the J call TRBJ2-1, with D tentatively TRBD2 (7 bases). Here the CDR3 DNA reads TGTGCCAGCACCGACGTGGCGGGGGCGGAGGGTGAGCAGTTCTTC. It translates to CASTDVAGAEGEQFF.